This paragraph reports one T cell receptor (beta chain). This entry comes from a study of Ad26.COV2.S vaccination and SARS-CoV-2 variants. Libraries were prepared by immunoSEQ multiplex PCR; TCRdb keeps only in-frame clonotypes and omits some of them. The sample lists fewer than 500,000 clones, 90% occurring once. Sample treatment: about 20 received Ad26.COV2.S at low or high dose, single or two shots; five or six received placebo; per-sample allocation not given. Collection of the samples took place on day 63 after the first injection of vaccine or placebo. The junction had 8 bases not matched to a gene; V was cut back by 6 bases and J by 2 bases. The CDR3 length is 16 residues. Germline CDR1 is MNHNY and CDR2 is SVGAGI (reference sequence).

The chain uses TRBV6-6 and TRBJ2-5; 11 nucleotides line up with TRBD2. The specimen comprised peripheral blood, sampled in a trial of Ad26.COV2.S vaccine versus placebo. This receptor was obtained from a person aged 18-60 years who received the Ad26.COV2.S COVID-19 vaccine or a placebo. The CDR3 sequence is CASSLGLAGEQETQYF. CDR3 coding DNA: TGTGCCAGCAGCCTCGGACTAGCGGGCGAACAAGAGACCCAGTACTTC.